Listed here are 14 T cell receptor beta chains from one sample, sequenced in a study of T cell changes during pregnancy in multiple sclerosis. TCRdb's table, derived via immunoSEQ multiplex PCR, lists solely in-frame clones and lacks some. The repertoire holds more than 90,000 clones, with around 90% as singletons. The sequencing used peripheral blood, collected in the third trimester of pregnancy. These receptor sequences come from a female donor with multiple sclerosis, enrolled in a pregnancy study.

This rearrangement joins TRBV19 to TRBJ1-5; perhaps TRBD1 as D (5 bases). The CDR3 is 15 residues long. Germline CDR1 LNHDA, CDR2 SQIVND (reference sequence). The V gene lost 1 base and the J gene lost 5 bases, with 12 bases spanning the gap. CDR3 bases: TGTGCCAGTAGTATAGCAGAAGGGGCCGATCAGCCCCAGCATTTT. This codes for CASSIAEGADQPQHF.

In nucleotides, the CDR3 is TGTGCCAGCACACAGGGTACTGGGGCCAACGTCCTGACTTTC. Translation gives CASTQGTGANVLTF. This chain links TRBV6-1 with TRBJ2-6; possible D gene TRBD1, 6 bases. CDR1 MNHNS and CDR2 SASEGT come from the germline V gene. The CDR3 has 14 residues. Trimming left V 7 bases short and J 2 bases short, with 9 bases between.

The CDR3 DNA follows: TGTGCCAGCAGCTCCGTAGGGGTCACAGATACGCAGTATTTT. Its translation: CASSSVGVTDTQYF. The gene calls are TRBV5-4 and TRBJ2-3; tentatively, D is TRBD1 (5 bases). The CDR3 totals 14 residues. Germline V gives CDR1 SGHNT, CDR2 YYREEE (reference sequence). V was trimmed by 3 bases and J by 2 bases, leaving 10 bases between them.

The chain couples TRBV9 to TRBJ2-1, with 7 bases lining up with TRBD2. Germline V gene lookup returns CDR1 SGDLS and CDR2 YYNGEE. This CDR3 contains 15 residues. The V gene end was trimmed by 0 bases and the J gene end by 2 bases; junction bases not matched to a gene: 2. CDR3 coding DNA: TGTGCCAGCAGCGTAGCGGGAGGACCCTACAATGAGCAGTTCTTC. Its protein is CASSVAGGPYNEQFF.

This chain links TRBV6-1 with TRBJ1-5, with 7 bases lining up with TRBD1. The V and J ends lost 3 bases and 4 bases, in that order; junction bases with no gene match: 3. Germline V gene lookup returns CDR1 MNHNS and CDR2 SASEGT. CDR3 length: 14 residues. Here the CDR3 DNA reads TGTGCCAGCAGTGAGAACAGGGGAAATCAGCCCCAGCATTTT. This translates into CASSENRGNQPQHF.

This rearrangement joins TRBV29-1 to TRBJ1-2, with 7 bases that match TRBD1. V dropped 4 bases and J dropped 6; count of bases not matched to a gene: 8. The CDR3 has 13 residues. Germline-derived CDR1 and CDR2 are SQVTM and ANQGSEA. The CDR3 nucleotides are TGCAGCGTTGGCGGGACAGTTCTAGATGGCTACACCTTC. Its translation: CSVGGTVLDGYTF.

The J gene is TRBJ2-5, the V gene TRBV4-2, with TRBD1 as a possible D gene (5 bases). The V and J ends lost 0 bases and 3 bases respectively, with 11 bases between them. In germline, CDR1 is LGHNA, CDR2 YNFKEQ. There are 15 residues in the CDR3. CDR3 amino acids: CASSQEWTLEETQYF. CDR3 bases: TGTGCCAGCAGCCAAGAGTGGACACTGGAAGAGACCCAGTACTTC.

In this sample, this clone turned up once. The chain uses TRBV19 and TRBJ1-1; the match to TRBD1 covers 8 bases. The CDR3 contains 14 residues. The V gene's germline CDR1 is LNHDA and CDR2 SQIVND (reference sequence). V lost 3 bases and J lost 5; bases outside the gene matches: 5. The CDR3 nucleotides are TGTGCCAGTAGTATTCAGGGGGCAGAAACTGAAGCTTTCTTT. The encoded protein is CASSIQGAETEAFF.

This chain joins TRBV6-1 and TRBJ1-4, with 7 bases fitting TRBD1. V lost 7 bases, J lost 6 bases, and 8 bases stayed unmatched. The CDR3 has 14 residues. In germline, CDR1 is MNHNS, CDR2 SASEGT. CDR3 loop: CASKLTGDDEKLFF. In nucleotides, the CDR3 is TGTGCCAGCAAACTCACAGGGGACGATGAAAAACTGTTTTTT.

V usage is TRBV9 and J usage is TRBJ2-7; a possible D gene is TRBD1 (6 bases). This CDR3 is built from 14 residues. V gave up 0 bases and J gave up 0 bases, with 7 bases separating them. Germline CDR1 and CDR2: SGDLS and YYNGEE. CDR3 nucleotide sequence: TGTGCCAGCAGCGTAGAGACAGGCTCCTACGAGCAGTACTTC. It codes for CASSVETGSYEQYF.

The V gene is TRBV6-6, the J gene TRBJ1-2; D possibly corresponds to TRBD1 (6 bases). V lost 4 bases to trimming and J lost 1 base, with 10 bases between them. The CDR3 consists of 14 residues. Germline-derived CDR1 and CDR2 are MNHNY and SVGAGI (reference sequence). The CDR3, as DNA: TGTGCCAGCAGTTTACCGACAGGTAACTATGGCTACACCTTC. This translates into CASSLPTGNYGYTF.

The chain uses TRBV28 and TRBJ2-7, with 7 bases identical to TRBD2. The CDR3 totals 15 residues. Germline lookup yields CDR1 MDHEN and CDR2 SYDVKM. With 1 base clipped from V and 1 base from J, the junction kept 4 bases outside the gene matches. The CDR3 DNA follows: TGTGCCAGCAGTTTATTACGGGAGGCGTCCTACGAGCAGTACTTC. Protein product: CASSLLREASYEQYF.

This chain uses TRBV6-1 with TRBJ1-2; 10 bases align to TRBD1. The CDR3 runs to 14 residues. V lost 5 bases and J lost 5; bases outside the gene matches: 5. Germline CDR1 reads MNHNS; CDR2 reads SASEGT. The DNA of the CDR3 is TGTGCCAGCAGTCGACAGGGGGCAGGGTATGGCTACACCTTC. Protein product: CASSRQGAGYGYTF.

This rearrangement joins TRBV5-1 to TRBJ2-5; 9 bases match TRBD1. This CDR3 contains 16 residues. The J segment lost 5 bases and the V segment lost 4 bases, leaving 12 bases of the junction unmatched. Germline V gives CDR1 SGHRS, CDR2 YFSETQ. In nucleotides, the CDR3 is TGCGCCAGCAGCCCATCCCCACTGACAGGGGGGGAGACCCAGTACTTC. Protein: CASSPSPLTGGETQYF.